This T cell receptor beta chain was captured in a study of T-cell reconstitution after alpha-beta-depleted transplantation in children. Findings and caveats of the study: Surviving recipient T cells and intrathymic progenitors accounted for some patients' high TCRbeta diversity at day 60. Diversity and T-cell counts at one year after transplant derived mostly from new T cells. Several hundred rapidly expanded clones from non-depleted graft cells reportedly supplied alpha-beta T cells about two months post-transplant.

The CDR3 is 15 amino acids. Germline V gene lookup returns CDR1 SSHAT and CDR2 FNYEAQ (reference sequence). The V and J ends lost 4 bases and 1 base, in that order; junction bases with no gene match: 1. Unique molecular identifiers were used in preparing the TCRbeta library. TCRdb reprocessed the PCR reads via MiXCR and lists one record per CDR3 protein. Of about 170,000 distinct CDR3 sequences in the sample, roughly 10% were seen once. This clonotype was seen at least ten times. What it binds is not known. The chain uses TRBV7-7 and TRBJ2-2; 9 bases are shared with TRBD2. The specimen comprised PBMCs, sampled before TCRalphabeta/CD19-depleted stem cell transplant. The receptor was isolated from a boy aged 2-15 years with acute myeloid leukemia, due to receive a stem cell transplant. The CDR3 reads CASSSTSGNTGELFF. The CDR3 coding sequence is TGTGCCAGCAGCTCGACTAGCGGGAACACCGGGGAGCTGTTTTTT.